The 20 T cell receptor beta chains below come from one sample, sequenced in a study of siplizumab effects on memory and regulatory T cells. Assay: immunoSEQ multiplex PCR; the TCRdb copy retains only in-frame clones and omits some. The table shows about 100,000 clones, with around 93% occurring only once. The source material was non-Treg CD4+ T cells sorted from blood. All receptors come from a human donor in good health.

The gene calls are TRBV29-1 and TRBJ1-1, with D perhaps matching TRBD1 (5 bases). V lost 6 bases, J lost 5 bases, and 13 bases lay in between. This CDR3 is 12 amino acids long. CDR1 SQVTM and CDR2 ANQGSEA come from the germline V gene. The CDR3 DNA is TGCAGCGTCGGACACTCTAGGACTGAAGCTTTCTTT. Protein sequence: CSVGHSRTEAFF.

About this clone: One end of the junction is discordant with germline, which a read error may explain. The V and J genes are TRBV7-7 and TRBJ2-2; a possible D gene is TRBD1 (5 bases). Germline CDR1 is SSHAT and CDR2 is FNYEAQ (reference sequence). The CDR3 runs 15 residues. Here the CDR3 DNA reads TGTGCTAGCAGCCCGAAGTTGACAGACACCGGGGAGCTGTTTTTT. The encoded protein is CASSPKLTDTGELFF.

The gene calls are TRBV11-3 and TRBJ2-5; D assignment may be TRBD1 or TRBD2 (6 bases each). The CDR3 spans 13 residues. Trimming cost V 5 bases and J 5 bases, with 12 bases left between them. Germline loops: CDR1 SGHNT, CDR2 YENEEA. The CDR3 reads CASSRGGGETQYF. The CDR3 region has the DNA TGTGCCAGCAGCCGTGGAGGGGGTGAGACCCAGTACTTC.

This chain joins TRBV27 and TRBJ2-2; no definite D call. The germline gives CDR1 MNHEY, CDR2 SMNVEV (reference sequence). This CDR3 has 13 residues. The ends were cut back, 6 bases at V and 4 bases at J, with 9 bases in the middle. The CDR3 DNA reads as TGTGCCAGCAGCCGGCGCCTCACCGGGGAGCTGTTTTTT. The encoded protein is CASSRRLTGELFF.

The chain is built from TRBV5-1 and TRBJ2-3; TRBD1 is a possible D gene (6 bases). Germline V gives CDR1 SGHRS, CDR2 YFSETQ. This CDR3 spans 15 amino acids. Trimming removed 0 bases from V and 4 bases from J, with 12 bases in between. CDR3 sequence (DNA): TGCGCCAGCAGCTTGGTGGGGGCAAGCTCAGATACGCAGTATTTT. Amino acid sequence: CASSLVGASSDTQYF.

The chain employs TRBV4-1 and TRBJ2-3; 11 positions match TRBD2. V gave up 3 bases and J gave up 4 bases; unmatched junction bases: 12. The germline V gene encodes CDR1 MGHRA and CDR2 YSYEKL. The CDR3 sequence is 18 residues long. In DNA, the CDR3 is TGCGCCAGCAGCCACCGACCACTAGCGGGAGATTCGTCAGATACGCAGTATTTT. It encodes CASSHRPLAGDSSDTQYF.

CDR3 nucleotide sequence: TGCGCCAGCAGCCAACCCGGACAGGAGTATGGCTACACCTTC. It encodes CASSQPGQEYGYTF. The gene calls are TRBV4-1 and TRBJ1-2; 7 nucleotides agree with TRBD1. CDR3 length: 14 residues. After removal of 2 bases from V and 5 bases from J, the junction contained 5 bases not matched to a gene. Per germline, CDR1 MGHRA and CDR2 YSYEKL.

This chain connects TRBV5-4 to TRBJ2-5; 12 bases are a match to TRBD1. V lost 7 bases, J lost 4 bases, and 5 bases stayed unmatched. This CDR3 is 14 amino acids long. The germline V gene has CDR1 SGHNT and CDR2 YYREEE (reference sequence). The CDR3, as DNA: TGTGCCAGCGGGGGACAGGGGGCGCGAGAGACCCAGTACTTC. Its protein is CASGGQGARETQYF. Full variable domain (remainder filled in from reference TRBV5-4 and TRBJ2-5): ETGVTQSPTHLIKTRGQQVTLRCSSQSGHNTVSWYQQALGQGPQFIFQYYREEENGRGNFPPRFSGLQFPNYSSELNVNALELDDSALYLCASGGQGARETQYFGPGTRLLVL.

This chain connects TRBV7-2 to TRBJ2-7, with 10 bases that match TRBD2. V lost 3 bases, J lost 0 bases, and 5 bases stayed unmatched. The CDR3 loop spans 16 amino acids. Germline CDR1 and CDR2: SGHTA and FQGNSA. CDR3 DNA sequence: TGTGCCAGCAGCTTGAGTGGGACTAGCGTCTCCTACGAGCAGTACTTC. This codes for CASSLSGTSVSYEQYF.

The chain links TRBV7-9 to TRBJ2-2; 14 bases fit TRBD2. This CDR3 contains 16 residues. Germline values: CDR1 SEHNR, CDR2 FQNEAQ (reference sequence). V was pared by 5 bases and J by 7 bases, with 6 bases of the junction left unmatched. DNA for the CDR3: TGTGCCAGCAGCGAGGGACTAGCGGGAGCGAACGGGGAGCTGTTTTTT. It yields the protein CASSEGLAGANGELFF.

V and J are TRBV5-1 and TRBJ2-7; 8 positions match TRBD1. Germline CDR1 SGHRS, CDR2 YFSETQ. Unmatched junction bases numbered 8, after V lost 0 bases and J lost 6 bases. The CDR3 totals 15 residues. In nucleotides, the CDR3 is TGCGCCAGCAGCTTGGGCGGCGGACAGGGACGCGAGCAGTACTTC. Its translation is CASSLGGGQGREQYF.

Comments on this clone: At one end the junction does not follow the germline gene, possibly because of a read error. The V call is TRBV7-7, the J call TRBJ2-7, with D possibly matching TRBD2 (6 bases). Germline V gives CDR1 SSHAT, CDR2 FNYEAQ (reference sequence). This CDR3 is built from 13 residues. The CDR3 DNA reads TGTGCTAGCAGCATAGGTAGCGGCTACGAGCAGTACTTC. Translation gives CASSIGSGYEQYF. Full variable domain (remainder filled in from reference TRBV7-7 and TRBJ2-7): GAGVSQSPRYKVTKRGQDVTLRCDPISSHATLYWYQQALGQGPEFLTYFNYEAQPDKSGLPSDRFSAERPEGSISTLTIQRTEQRDSAMYRCASSIGSGYEQYFGPGTRLTVT.

This clone came up once. This chain joins TRBV28 and TRBJ2-7; TRBD1 matches 8 bases. The germline gives CDR1 MDHEN, CDR2 SYDVKM. The CDR3 spans 15 residues. V was pared by 6 bases and J by 2 bases, with 9 bases of the junction left unmatched. CDR3 sequence reads: CASRTPGQEAYEQYF. In nucleotides, the CDR3 is TGTGCCAGCAGAACACCGGGACAGGAGGCCTACGAGCAGTACTTC.

The chain combines TRBV6-6 with TRBJ2-3, with 13 positions matching TRBD2. The J segment lost 3 bases and the V segment lost 7 bases, leaving 7 bases of the junction unmatched. The length of the CDR3 is 16 residues. The V gene's germline CDR1 is MNHNY and CDR2 SVGAGI (reference sequence). The CDR3 bases are TGTGCCAGCACTAGGACTAGCGGGAGCAATACAGATACGCAGTATTTT. It translates to CASTRTSGSNTDTQYF.

This clone was found once. The chain is built from TRBV9 and TRBJ2-7, with 8 positions matching TRBD2. CDR3 length: 16 amino acids. After removal of 0 bases from V and 6 bases from J, the junction contained 11 bases not matched to a gene. CDR1 and CDR2 (germline): SGDLS, YYNGEE. The DNA of the CDR3 is TGTGCCAGCAGCGTAGAGGTAAGCGGGAGCCAGAGCGAGCAGTACTTC. Its protein product is CASSVEVSGSQSEQYF.

The chain couples TRBV19 to TRBJ2-3; TRBD1 matches at 8 bases. The CDR3 runs to 16 residues. Trimming removed 5 bases from V and 4 bases from J; junction bases left unmatched: 11. CDR1 is LNHDA, CDR2 SQIVND, per germline (reference sequence). Written as DNA, the CDR3 is TGTGCCAGTAGTCGGAACAGGGGGTTTTATTCAGATACGCAGTATTTT. This encodes CASSRNRGFYSDTQYF.

V usage is TRBV7-9 and J usage is TRBJ2-7; the D gene is possibly TRBD2 (6 bases). The CDR3 consists of 15 residues. Per germline, CDR1 SEHNR and CDR2 FQNEAQ (reference sequence). The germline V and J ends were trimmed by 4 bases and 4 bases, with 17 bases remaining between them. The CDR3 nucleotides read TGTGCCAGCAGCTCCCCCGGGACTCAAAAATACGAGCAGTACTTC. It encodes CASSSPGTQKYEQYF.

As to this clone: Other DNA sequences from this sample encode an identical CDR3 as well. This chain uses TRBV11-3 with TRBJ2-2; D is unclear. The V gene's germline CDR1 is SGHNT and CDR2 YENEEA. CDR3 length: 14 residues. The V end lost 5 bases, the J end lost 7 bases, and 14 bases lay between the germline ends. The CDR3 coding sequence is TGTGCCAGCAGCCTCTCAGGATACATCGGGGAGCTGTTTTTT. It translates to CASSLSGYIGELFF. The variable domain in full, completed from reference TRBV11-3 and TRBJ2-2, reads EAGVVQSPRYKIIEKKQPVAFWCNPISGHNTLYWYLQNLGQGPELLIRYENEEAVDDSQLPKDRFSAERLKGVDSTLKIQPAELGDSAVYLCASSLSGYIGELFFGEGSRLTVL.

This clone was seen a few times. V gene TRBV28 combines with J gene TRBJ2-5; 8 nucleotides match TRBD1. Germline V lookup: CDR1 MDHEN, CDR2 SYDVKM. The CDR3 runs 16 residues. V shed 6 bases and J 4 bases; nucleotides not matched to a gene: 13. CDR3 sequence (DNA): TGTGCCAGCAGCTTCTACCAGGGGGCAGGGGGAGAGACCCAGTACTTC. As protein: CASSFYQGAGGETQYF.

The chain has TRBV5-1 and TRBJ1-4, with TRBD1 matching 8 bases. V lost 4 bases, J lost 0 bases, and 11 bases stayed unmatched. The CDR3 is 18 amino acids. CDR1 is SGHRS, CDR2 YFSETQ, per germline. The CDR3 reads CASSRRQGSLATNEKLFF. In nucleotides, the CDR3 is TGCGCCAGCAGCCGTAGACAGGGGTCCCTTGCAACTAATGAAAAACTGTTTTTT. Variable domain in full (rest from reference TRBV5-1 and TRBJ1-4): KAGVTQTPRYLIKTRGQQVTLSCSPISGHRSVSWYQQTPGQGLQFLFEYFSETQRNKGNFPGRFSGRQFSNSRSEMNVSTLELGDSALYLCASSRRQGSLATNEKLFFGSGTQLSVL.